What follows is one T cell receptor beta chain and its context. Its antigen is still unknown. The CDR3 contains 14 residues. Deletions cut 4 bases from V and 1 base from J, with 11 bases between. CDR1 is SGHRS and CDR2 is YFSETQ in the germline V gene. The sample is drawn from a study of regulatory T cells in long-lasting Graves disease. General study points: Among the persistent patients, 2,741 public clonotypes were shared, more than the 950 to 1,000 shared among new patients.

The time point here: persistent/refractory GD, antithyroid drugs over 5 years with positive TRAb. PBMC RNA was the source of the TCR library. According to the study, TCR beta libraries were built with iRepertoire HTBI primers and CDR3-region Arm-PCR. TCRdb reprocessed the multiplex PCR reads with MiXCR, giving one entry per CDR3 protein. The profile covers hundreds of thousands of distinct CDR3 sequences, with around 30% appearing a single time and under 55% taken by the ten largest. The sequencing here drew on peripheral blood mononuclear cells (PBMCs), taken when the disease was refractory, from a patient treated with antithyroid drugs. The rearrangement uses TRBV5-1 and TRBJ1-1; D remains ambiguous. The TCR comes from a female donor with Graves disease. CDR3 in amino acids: CASSPGPWNTEAFF. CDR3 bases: TGCGCCAGCAGCCCCGGACCGTGGAACACTGAAGCTTTCTTT.